This TCR beta chain was sequenced in a study of cytomegalovirus exposure and HLA in healthy donors. Researchers ran the PCR with 60 Vbeta and 13 Jbeta primers. In the original analysis: In a later analysis, tens of millions of unique TCR beta chains included roughly 11 million shared by two or more donors. Libraries were prepared by immunoSEQ multiplex PCR; TCRdb keeps only in-frame clonotypes and omits some of them. V and J calls and clone size are those listed in that table; D and trimming were worked out from the DNA. This sample has 90,000 to 140,000 clones; about 13% occur once, and the top ten carry approximately 15%. General observations from the study: Three CMV-associated chains proved CMV antigen-specific in vitro. TCR beta sequences numbering under 20,000 were associated with HLA alleles at 0.05 false discovery rate in a later analysis.

This clone was detected a few times. Its matching antigen is unknown. CDR1 and CDR2 from the germline V gene are MGHRA and YSYEKL. This CDR3 comprises 12 residues. V lost 0 bases and J lost 11; bases outside the gene matches: 3. This clonotype was obtained from a man in his forties in good health and CMV-seropositive. Sequencing was done on a sample of PBMCs. V is TRBV4-1 and J is TRBJ2-7; 8 bases fit TRBD1. This CDR3 is CASSQDGGQEYF. In DNA form, the CDR3 reads TGCGCCAGCAGCCAAGATGGGGGACAGGAGTACTTC.